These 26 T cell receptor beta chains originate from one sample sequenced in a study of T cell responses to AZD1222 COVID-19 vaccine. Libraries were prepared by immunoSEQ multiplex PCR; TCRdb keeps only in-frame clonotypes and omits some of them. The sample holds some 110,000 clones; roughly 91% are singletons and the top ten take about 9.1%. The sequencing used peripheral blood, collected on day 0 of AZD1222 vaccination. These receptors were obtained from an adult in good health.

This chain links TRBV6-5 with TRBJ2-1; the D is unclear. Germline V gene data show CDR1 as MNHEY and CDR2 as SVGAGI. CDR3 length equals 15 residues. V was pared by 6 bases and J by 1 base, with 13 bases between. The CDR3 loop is CASSKDGPSYNEQFF. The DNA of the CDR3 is TGTGCCAGCAGCAAGGACGGACCTTCCTACAATGAGCAGTTCTTC.

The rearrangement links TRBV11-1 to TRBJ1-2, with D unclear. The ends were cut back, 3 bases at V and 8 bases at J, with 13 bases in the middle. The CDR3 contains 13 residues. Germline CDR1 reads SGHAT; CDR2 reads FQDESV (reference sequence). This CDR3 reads CASSFSGLKGYTF. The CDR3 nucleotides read TGTGCCAGCAGCTTTTCTGGGTTGAAGGGCTACACCTTC.

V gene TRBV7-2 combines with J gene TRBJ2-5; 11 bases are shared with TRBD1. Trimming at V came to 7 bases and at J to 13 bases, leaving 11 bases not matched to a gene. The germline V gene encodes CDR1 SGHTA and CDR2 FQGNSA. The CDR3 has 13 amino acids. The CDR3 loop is CASKRTGGESMYF. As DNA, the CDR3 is TGTGCCAGCAAGCGGACAGGGGGCGAATCAATGTACTTC.

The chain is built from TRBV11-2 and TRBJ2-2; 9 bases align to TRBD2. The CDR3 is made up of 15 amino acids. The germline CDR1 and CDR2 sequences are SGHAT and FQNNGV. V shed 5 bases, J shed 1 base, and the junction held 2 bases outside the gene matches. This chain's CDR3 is CASSPTSGNTGELFF. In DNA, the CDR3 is TGTGCCAGCAGCCCGACTAGCGGGAACACCGGGGAGCTGTTTTTT. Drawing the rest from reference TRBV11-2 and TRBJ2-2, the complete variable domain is EAGVAQSPRYKIIEKRQSVAFWCNPISGHATLYWYQQILGQGPKLLIQFQNNGVVDDSQLPKDRFSAERLKGVDSTLKIQPAKLEDSAVYLCASSPTSGNTGELFFGEGSRLTVL.

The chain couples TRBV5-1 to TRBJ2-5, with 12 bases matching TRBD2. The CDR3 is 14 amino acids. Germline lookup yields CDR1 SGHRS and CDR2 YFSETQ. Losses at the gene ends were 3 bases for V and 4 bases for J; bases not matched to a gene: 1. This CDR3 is CASSSGLAGETQYF. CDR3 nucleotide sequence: TGCGCCAGCAGCTCGGGACTAGCGGGAGAGACCCAGTACTTC.

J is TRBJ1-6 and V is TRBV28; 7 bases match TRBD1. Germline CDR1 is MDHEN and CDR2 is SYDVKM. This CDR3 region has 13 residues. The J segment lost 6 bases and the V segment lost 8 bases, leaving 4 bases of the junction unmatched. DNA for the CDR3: TGTGCCAGCGAGGACAGGATTAATTCACCCCTCCACTTT. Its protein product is CASEDRINSPLHF.

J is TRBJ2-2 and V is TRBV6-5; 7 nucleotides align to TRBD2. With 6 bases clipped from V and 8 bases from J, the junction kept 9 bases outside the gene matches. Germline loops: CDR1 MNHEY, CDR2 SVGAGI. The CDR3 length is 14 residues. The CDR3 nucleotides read TGTGCCAGCAGGCGGGGGAGGGAGTCGGGGGAGCTGTTTTTT. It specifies CASRRGRESGELFF.

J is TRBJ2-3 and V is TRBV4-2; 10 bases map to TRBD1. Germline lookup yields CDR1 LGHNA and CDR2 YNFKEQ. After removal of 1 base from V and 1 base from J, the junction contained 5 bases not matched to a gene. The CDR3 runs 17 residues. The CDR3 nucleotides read TGTGCCAGCAGCCAAGTGGGACAGGGGATCGGCACAGATACGCAGTATTTT. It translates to CASSQVGQGIGTDTQYF.

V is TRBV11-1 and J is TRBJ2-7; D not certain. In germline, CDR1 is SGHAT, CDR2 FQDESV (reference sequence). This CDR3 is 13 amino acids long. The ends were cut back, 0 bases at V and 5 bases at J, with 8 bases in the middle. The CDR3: CASSLAEINEQYF. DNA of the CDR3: TGTGCCAGCAGCTTAGCCGAAATCAACGAGCAGTACTTC.

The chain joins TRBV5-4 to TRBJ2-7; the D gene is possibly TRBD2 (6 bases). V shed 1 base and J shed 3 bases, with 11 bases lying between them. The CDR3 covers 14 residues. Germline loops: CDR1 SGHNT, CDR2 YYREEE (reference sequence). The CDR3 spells CASSLFSSDYEQYF. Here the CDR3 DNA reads TGTGCCAGCAGCTTGTTCTCTAGCGACTACGAGCAGTACTTC. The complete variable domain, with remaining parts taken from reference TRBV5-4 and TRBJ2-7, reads ETGVTQSPTHLIKTRGQQVTLRCSSQSGHNTVSWYQQALGQGPQFIFQYYREEENGRGNFPPRFSGLQFPNYSSELNVNALELDDSALYLCASSLFSSDYEQYFGPGTRLTVT.

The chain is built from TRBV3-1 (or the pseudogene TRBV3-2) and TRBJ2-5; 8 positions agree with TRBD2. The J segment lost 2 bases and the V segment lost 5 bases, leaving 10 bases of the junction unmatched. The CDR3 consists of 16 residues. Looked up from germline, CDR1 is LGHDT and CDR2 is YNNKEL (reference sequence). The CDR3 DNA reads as TGTGCCAGCAGCTCTGGGACTAGTTCGGGGCAAGAGACCCAGTACTTC. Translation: CASSSGTSSGQETQYF.

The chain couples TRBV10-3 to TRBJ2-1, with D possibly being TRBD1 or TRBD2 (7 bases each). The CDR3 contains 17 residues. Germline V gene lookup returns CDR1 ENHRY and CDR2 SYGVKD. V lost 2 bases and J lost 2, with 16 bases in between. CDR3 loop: CAISEARGRGTYNEQFF. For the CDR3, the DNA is TGTGCCATCAGTGAGGCGAGGGGGCGGGGGACCTACAATGAGCAGTTCTTC.

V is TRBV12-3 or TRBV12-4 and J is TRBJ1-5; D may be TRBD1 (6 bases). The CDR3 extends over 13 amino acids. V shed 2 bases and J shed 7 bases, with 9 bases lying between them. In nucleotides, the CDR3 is TGTGCCAGCAGTTTATCAGGGGACCAGCCCCAGCATTTT. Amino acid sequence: CASSLSGDQPQHF.

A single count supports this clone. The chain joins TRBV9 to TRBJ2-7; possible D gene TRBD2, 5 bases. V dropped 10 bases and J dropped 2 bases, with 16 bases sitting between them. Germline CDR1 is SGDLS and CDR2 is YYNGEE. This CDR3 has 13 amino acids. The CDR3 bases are TGTGCCGTCGTAGCGATTGCTCCCTACGAGCAGTACTTC. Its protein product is CAVVAIAPYEQYF.

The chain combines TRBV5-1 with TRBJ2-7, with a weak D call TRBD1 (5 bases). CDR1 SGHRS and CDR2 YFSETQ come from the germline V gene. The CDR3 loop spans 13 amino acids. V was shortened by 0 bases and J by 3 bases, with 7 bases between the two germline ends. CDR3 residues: CASSLADNYEQYF. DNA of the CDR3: TGCGCCAGCAGCTTGGCGGACAACTACGAGCAGTACTTC.

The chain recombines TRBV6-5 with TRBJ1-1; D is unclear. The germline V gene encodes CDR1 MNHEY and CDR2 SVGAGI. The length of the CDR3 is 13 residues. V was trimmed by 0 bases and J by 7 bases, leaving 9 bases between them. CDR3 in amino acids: CASSYSKGGEAFF. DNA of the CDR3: TGTGCCAGCAGTTACTCGAAGGGCGGTGAAGCTTTCTTT.

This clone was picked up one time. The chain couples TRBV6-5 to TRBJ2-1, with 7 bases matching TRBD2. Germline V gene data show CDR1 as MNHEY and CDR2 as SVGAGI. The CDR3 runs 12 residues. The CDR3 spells CAVGTTYNEQFF. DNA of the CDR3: TGTGCAGTCGGGACTACCTACAATGAGCAGTTCTTC.

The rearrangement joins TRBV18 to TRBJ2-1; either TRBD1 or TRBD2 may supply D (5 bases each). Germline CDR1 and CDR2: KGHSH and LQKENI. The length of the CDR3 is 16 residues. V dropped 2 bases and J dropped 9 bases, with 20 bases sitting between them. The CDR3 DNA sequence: TGTGCCAGCTCACCATTCCAGGACGGGGCCAACGGTGAGCAGTTCTTC. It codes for CASSPFQDGANGEQFF.

In DNA, the CDR3 is TGTGCCTCTCGAGCTGGGACACCCAGCAATCAGCCCCAGCATTTT. Translated, it gives CASRAGTPSNQPQHF. J is TRBJ1-5 and V is TRBV2, with D possibly TRBD1 on 6 matching bases. From germline, CDR1 is SNHLY and CDR2 FYNNEI. The CDR3 sequence is 15 residues long. The V and J ends lost 11 bases and 1 base respectively, with 18 bases between them.

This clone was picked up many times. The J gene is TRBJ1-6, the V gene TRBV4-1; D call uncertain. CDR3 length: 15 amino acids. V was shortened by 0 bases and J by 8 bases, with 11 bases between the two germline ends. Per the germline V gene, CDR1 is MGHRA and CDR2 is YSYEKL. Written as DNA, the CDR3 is TGCGCCAGCAGCCAAGAGATCCAGGCTGATTCACCCCTCCACTTT. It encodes CASSQEIQADSPLHF.

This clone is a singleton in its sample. CDR3 bases: TGCAGCCTGAGGACAGGGGCCACCGGGGAGCTGTTTTTT. Translating it yields CSLRTGATGELFF. This sequence joins TRBV29-1 and TRBJ2-2; 9 bases align to TRBD1. Germline lookup yields CDR1 SQVTM and CDR2 ANQGSEA. This CDR3 spans 13 amino acids. The V gene end was trimmed by 8 bases and the J gene end by 4 bases; junction bases not matched to a gene: 5.

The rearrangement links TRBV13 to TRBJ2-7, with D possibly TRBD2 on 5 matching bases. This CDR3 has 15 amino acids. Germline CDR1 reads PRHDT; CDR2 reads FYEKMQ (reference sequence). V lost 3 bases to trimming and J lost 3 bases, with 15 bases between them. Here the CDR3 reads CASSFMTRRGYEQYF. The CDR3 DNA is TGTGCCAGCAGCTTCATGACACGCCGGGGCTACGAGCAGTACTTC.

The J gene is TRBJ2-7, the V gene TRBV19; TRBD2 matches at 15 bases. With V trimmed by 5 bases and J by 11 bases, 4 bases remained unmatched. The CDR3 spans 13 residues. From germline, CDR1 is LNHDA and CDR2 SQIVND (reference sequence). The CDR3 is CASSVGTSGRKYF. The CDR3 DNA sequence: TGTGCCAGTAGTGTCGGGACTAGCGGGAGGAAGTACTTC.

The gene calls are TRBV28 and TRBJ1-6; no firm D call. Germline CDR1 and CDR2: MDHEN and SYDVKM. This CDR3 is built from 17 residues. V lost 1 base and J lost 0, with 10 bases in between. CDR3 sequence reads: CASSLLGRGSYNSPLHF. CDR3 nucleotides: TGTGCCAGCAGTTTATTAGGACGGGGCTCCTATAATTCACCCCTCCACTTT.

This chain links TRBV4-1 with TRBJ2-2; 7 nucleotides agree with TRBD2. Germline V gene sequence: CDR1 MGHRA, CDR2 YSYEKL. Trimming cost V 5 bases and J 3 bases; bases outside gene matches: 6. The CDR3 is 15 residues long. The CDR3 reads CASSSQRDHTGELFF. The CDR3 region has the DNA TGCGCCAGCAGCTCACAGCGGGACCACACCGGGGAGCTGTTTTTT.

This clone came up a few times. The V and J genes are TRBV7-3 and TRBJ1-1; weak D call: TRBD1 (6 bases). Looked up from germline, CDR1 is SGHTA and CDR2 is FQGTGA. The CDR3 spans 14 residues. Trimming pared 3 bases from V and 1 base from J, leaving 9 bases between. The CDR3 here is CASSFGQWNTEAFF. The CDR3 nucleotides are TGTGCCAGCAGCTTCGGACAGTGGAACACTGAAGCTTTCTTT.